This TCR beta chain was captured in a study of OX40 agonist ivuxolimab in advanced cancers. Study summary: Patients assigned to dose escalation were diagnosed with hepatocellular carcinoma, melanoma, renal cell or head and neck cancer. Averaging 60 years in age, with a range of about 23 to 80, the cohort was about 86% male. Findings of the study overall: Mean expanded clone counts were higher in CD8+ than CD4+ T cells. It was not determined which antigens were specifically recognized by the peripheral T cells that had undergone clonal expansion.

TCRdb keeps only in-frame clones here, not all; method: immunoSEQ multiplex PCR. The data contain roughly 76,000 clones, 70% to 90% of them seen just once; the ten biggest clones take up under 3%. In germline, CDR1 is MNHEY, CDR2 SVGAGI. V gave up 2 bases and J gave up 5 bases, with 10 bases separating them. This CDR3 has 14 residues. As for this clone: Its antigen is not identified.

The sequence was collected from an adult with an advanced solid tumor such as melanoma, head and neck, liver or kidney cancer. Sequences were derived from CD4+ or CD8+ T cells sorted from blood, sampled in a trial of the OX40 agonist ivuxolimab. The chain employs TRBV6-5 and TRBJ1-5; D uncertain. In DNA, the CDR3 is TGTGCCAGCAGTTACGACGGAAATGATCAGCCCCAGCATTTT. This translates into CASSYDGNDQPQHF.